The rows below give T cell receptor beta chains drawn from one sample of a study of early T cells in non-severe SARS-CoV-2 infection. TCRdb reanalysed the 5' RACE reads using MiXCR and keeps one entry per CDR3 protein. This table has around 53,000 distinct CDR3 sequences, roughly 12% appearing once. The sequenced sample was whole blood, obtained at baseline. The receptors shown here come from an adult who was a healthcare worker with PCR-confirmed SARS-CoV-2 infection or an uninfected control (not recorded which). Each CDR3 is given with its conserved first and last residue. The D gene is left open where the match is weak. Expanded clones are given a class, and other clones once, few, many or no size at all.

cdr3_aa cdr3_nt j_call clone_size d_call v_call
CASSSSGNYNEQFF TGCGCCAGCAGCTCTAGCGGGAATTACAATGAGCAGTTCTTC TRBJ2-1 - TRBD2 TRBV5-1
CASRDDRTNSPLHF TGTGCCAGCAGGGACGACAGGACCAATTCACCCCTCCACTTT TRBJ1-6 - - TRBV6-5
CASSPAGGPYYEQYF TGTGCCAGCTCACCCGCGGGAGGGCCCTATTACGAGCAGTACTTC TRBJ2-7 few TRBD2 TRBV18
CASSRPRLAGVAKGGQETQYF TGTGCCAGCAGCCGCCCTAGACTAGCGGGAGTAGCAAAGGGTGGCCAAGAGACCCAGTACTTC TRBJ2-5 - TRBD2 TRBV7-8
CSARDWDSLSYEQYF TGCAGTGCTAGAGATTGGGACAGTCTTTCCTACGAGCAGTACTTC TRBJ2-7 many TRBD1 TRBV20-1
CATSGSENTIYF TGTGCCACCAGTGGTTCGGAAAACACCATATATTTT TRBJ1-3 - - TRBV24-1
CASFSPTSGKNTGELFF TGTGCCAGCTTCTCTCCGACTAGCGGGAAGAACACCGGGGAGCTGTTTTTT TRBJ2-2 - TRBD2 TRBV28
CASSPAQSDGELFF TGTGCCAGCAGCCCAGCGCAGAGTGACGGGGAGCTGTTTTTT TRBJ2-2 - - TRBV7-6
CASSPPGGSRTYEQYF TGTGCCAGCAGCCCGCCGGGAGGGAGTCGTACCTACGAGCAGTACTTC TRBJ2-7 - TRBD2 TRBV3-1
CASRARADQPQHF TGTGCCAGCAGGGCAAGAGCCGATCAGCCCCAGCATTTT TRBJ1-5 few - TRBV12-3/TRBV12-4
CARRWGVQTSYGYTF TGTGCCAGGAGGTGGGGGGTGCAAACCTCTTATGGCTACACCTTC TRBJ1-2 - - TRBV6-5
CASRGFSTDTQYF TGTGCCTCCCGGGGATTTAGCACAGATACGCAGTATTTT TRBJ2-3 few - TRBV27
CASSPRRSYEQYF TGTGCCAGCAGCCCTAGACGGAGCTACGAGCAGTACTTC TRBJ2-7 - - TRBV7-2
CASSQSGRNTGELFF TGTGCCAGCAGCCAAAGTGGGCGGAACACCGGGGAGCTGTTTTTT TRBJ2-2 once - TRBV4-2
CASRLAGGTQYF TGTGCCAGCAGGCTAGCGGGAGGTACGCAGTATTTT TRBJ2-3 few TRBD2 TRBV5-4
CSERLADTDTQYF TGCAGCGAAAGACTAGCGGACACAGATACGCAGTATTTT TRBJ2-3 few TRBD2 TRBV29-1
CASSQDGQPSNSPLHF TGCGCCAGCAGCCAAGATGGCCAGCCCTCCAATTCACCCCTCCACTTT TRBJ1-6 - - TRBV4-3
CASSGLSGANVLTF TGTGCCAGCAGTGGACTCTCTGGGGCCAACGTCCTGACTTTC TRBJ2-6 few - TRBV6-2/TRBV6-3
CASSWRVRNTEAFF TGTGCCAGCAGTTGGCGGGTCCGGAACACTGAAGCTTTCTTT TRBJ1-1 few - TRBV28
CASSPGAETQYF TGTGCCAGCAGCCCGGGCGCGGAGACCCAGTACTTC TRBJ2-5 few - TRBV7-2
CASSLASSMADTQYF TGTGCCAGCAGCTTAGCCAGTAGTATGGCAGATACGCAGTATTTT TRBJ2-3 - - TRBV7-9
CASSEAAYNQPQHF TGTGCCAGCAGTGAAGCAGCATACAATCAGCCCCAGCATTTT TRBJ1-5 few - TRBV6-1
CASSESTGRVQETQYF TGTGCCAGCAGTGAATCGACAGGGAGGGTCCAAGAGACCCAGTACTTC TRBJ2-5 - - TRBV25-1
CASSFTGLASDTQYF TGTGCCAGCAGCTTCACGGGACTAGCGTCAGATACGCAGTATTTT TRBJ2-3 - TRBD2 TRBV11-2
CSASLAGVGSTQYF TGCAGTGCTAGCCTAGCGGGAGTGGGGAGTACGCAGTATTTT TRBJ2-3 - TRBD2 TRBV20-1
CASIGLAGGNNEQFF TGTGCCAGCATCGGACTAGCGGGAGGAAACAATGAGCAGTTCTTC TRBJ2-1 - TRBD2 TRBV7-9
CASSPAQMRTNYGYTF TGCGCCAGCAGCCCAGCCCAAATGCGTACTAACTATGGCTACACCTTC TRBJ1-2 many - TRBV4-1
CASSPTGETQYF TGTGCCAGCAGTCCCACCGGCGAGACCCAGTACTTC TRBJ2-5 - - TRBV6-2/TRBV6-3
CASSSPSEQYF TGTGCCAGCAGTTCCCCGAGCGAGCAGTACTTC TRBJ2-7 - - TRBV3-1
CSALLGGSQETQYF TGCAGTGCTCTACTCGGGGGGAGCCAAGAGACCCAGTACTTC TRBJ2-5 - TRBD2 TRBV20-1
CASSLNSGRGNNEQFF TGTGCCAGCAGTCTTAATAGCGGGAGAGGGAACAATGAGCAGTTCTTC TRBJ2-1 many TRBD2 TRBV12-3/TRBV12-4
CASTRWRDHEQYF TGTGCCAGCACCCGGTGGAGGGATCACGAGCAGTACTTC TRBJ2-7 - - TRBV11-2
CASSYVAGGPQHF TGTGCCAGCAGTTACGTGGCCGGTGGGCCCCAGCATTTT TRBJ1-5 many - TRBV6-2/TRBV6-3
CASSYLGQGGEKLFF TGTGCCAGCAGTTATCTGGGGCAGGGGGGCGAAAAACTGTTTTTT TRBJ1-4 many TRBD1 TRBV7-8
CASSPTAGGAEAFF TGTGCCAGCAGCCCGACGGCGGGGGGGGCTGAAGCTTTCTTT TRBJ1-1 - - TRBV4-2